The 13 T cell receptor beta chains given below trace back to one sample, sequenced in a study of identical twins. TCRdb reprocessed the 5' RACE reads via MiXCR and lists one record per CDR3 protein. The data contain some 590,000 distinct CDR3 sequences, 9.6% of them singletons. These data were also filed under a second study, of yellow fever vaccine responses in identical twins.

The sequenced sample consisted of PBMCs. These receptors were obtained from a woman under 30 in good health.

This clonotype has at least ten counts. The CDR3 DNA follows: TGTGCCAGCAGCTTAGATGGACAGGGAGGATCCTACAATGAGCAGTTCTTC. This translates into CASSLDGQGGSYNEQFF. V and J are TRBV7-9 and TRBJ2-1; TRBD1 aligns across 8 bases. Per germline, CDR1 SEHNR and CDR2 FQNEAQ (reference sequence). Trimming took 1 base from V and 1 from J; bases not matched to a gene: 6. The length of the CDR3 is 17 residues.

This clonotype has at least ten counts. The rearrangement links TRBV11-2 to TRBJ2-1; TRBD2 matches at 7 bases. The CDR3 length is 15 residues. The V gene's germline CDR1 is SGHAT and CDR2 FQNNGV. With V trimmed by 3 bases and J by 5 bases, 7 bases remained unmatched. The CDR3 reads CASSFSGPLDNEQFF. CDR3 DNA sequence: TGTGCCAGCAGCTTTAGCGGGCCTCTCGACAATGAGCAGTTCTTC. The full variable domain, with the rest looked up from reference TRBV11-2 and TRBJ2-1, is EAGVAQSPRYKIIEKRQSVAFWCNPISGHATLYWYQQILGQGPKLLIQFQNNGVVDDSQLPKDRFSAERLKGVDSTLKIQPAKLEDSAVYLCASSFSGPLDNEQFFGPGTRLTVL.

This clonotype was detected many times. CDR3 DNA sequence: TGCAGTGCTGCGACAGGTCATCGCACAGATACGCAGTATTTT. Amino acid sequence: CSAATGHRTDTQYF. The J gene is TRBJ2-3, the V gene TRBV20-1, with D maybe TRBD1 (6 bases). The germline V gene encodes CDR1 DFQATT and CDR2 SNEGSKA (reference sequence). The CDR3 loop spans 14 amino acids. The germline V and J ends were trimmed by 5 bases and 1 base, with 13 bases remaining between them.

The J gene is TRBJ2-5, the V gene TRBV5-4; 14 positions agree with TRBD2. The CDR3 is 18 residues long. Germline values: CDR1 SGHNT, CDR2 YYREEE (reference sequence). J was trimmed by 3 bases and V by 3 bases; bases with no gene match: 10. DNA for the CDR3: TGTGCCAGCAGCTCAACGGGACTAGCGGGAGAGGGGAAAGAGACCCAGTACTTC. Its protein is CASSSTGLAGEGKETQYF.

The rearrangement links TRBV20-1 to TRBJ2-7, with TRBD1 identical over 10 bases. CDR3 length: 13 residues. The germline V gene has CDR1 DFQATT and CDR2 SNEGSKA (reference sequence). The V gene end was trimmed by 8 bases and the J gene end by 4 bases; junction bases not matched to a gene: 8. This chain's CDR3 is CSTGGTGVYEQYF. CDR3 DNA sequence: TGCAGTACGGGAGGGACAGGGGTTTACGAGCAGTACTTC.

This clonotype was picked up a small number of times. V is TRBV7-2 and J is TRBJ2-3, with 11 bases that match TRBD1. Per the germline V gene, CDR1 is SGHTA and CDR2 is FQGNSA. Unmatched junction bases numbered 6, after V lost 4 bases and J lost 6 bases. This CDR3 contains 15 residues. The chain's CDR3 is CASSWDRGGVDTQYF. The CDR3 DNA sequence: TGTGCCAGCAGCTGGGACAGGGGGGGGGTGGATACGCAGTATTTT. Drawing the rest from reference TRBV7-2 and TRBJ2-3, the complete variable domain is GAGVSQSPSNKVTEKGKDVELRCDPISGHTALYWYRQSLGQGLEFLIYFQGNSAPDKSGLPSDRFSAERTGGSVSTLTIQRTQQEDSAVYLCASSWDRGGVDTQYFGPGTRLTVL.

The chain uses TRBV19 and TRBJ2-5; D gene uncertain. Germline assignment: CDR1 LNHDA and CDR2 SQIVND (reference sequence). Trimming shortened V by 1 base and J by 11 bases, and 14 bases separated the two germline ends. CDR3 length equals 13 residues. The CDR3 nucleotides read TGTGCCAGTAGTATAGGGGAAGGAGAGAATCAGTACTTC. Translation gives CASSIGEGENQYF.

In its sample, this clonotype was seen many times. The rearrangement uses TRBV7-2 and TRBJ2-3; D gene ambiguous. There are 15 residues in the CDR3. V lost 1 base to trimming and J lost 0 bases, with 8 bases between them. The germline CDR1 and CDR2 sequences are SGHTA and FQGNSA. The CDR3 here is CASSLVGTSTDTQYF. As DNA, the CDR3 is TGTGCCAGCAGCTTAGTCGGTACGAGCACAGATACGCAGTATTTT.

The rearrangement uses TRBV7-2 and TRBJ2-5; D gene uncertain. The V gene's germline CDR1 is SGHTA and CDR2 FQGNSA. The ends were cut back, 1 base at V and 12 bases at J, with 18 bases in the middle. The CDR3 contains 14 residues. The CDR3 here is CASSLVPGLDSEYF. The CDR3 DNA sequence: TGTGCCAGCAGCTTAGTCCCGGGTTTGGATTCGGAGTACTTC.

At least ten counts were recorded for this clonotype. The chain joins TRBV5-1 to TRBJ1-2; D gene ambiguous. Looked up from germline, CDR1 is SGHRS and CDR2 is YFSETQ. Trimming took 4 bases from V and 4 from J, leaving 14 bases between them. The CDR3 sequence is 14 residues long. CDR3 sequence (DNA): TGCGCCAGCAGCCTGGCCGGCCAGAGCTATGGCTACACCTTC. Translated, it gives CASSLAGQSYGYTF.

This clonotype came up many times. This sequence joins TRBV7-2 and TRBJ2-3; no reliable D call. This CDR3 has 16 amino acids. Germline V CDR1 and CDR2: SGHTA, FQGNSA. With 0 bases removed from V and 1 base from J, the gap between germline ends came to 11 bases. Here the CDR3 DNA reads TGTGCCAGCAGCTTAGCGATTGGGGTTCGCACAGATACGCAGTATTTT. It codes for CASSLAIGVRTDTQYF.

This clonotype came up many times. CDR3 bases: TGTGCCAGCAGTCGACAGGAATCGAATCAGCCCCAGCATTTT. This translates into CASSRQESNQPQHF. The chain employs TRBV6-2 or TRBV6-3 and TRBJ1-5; TRBD1 might be the D (6 bases). Germline CDR1 and CDR2: MNHEY and SVGEGT. Trimming left V 5 bases short and J 4 bases short, with 12 bases between. This CDR3 has 14 residues.

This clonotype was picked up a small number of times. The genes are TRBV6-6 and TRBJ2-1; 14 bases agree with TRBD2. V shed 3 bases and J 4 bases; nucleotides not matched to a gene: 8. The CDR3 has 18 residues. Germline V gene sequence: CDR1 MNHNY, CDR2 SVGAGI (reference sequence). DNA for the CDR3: TGTGCCAGCAGTTATCTCAGGGGACTAGCGGGAGTTTACAATGAGCAGTTCTTC. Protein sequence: CASSYLRGLAGVYNEQFF.